These 18 T cell receptor beta chains were all obtained from the same sample, sequenced in a study of cytomegalovirus exposure and HLA in healthy donors. The PCR had 60 Vbeta and 13 Jbeta primers. The method was immunoSEQ multiplex PCR; TCRdb's version includes in-frame clones alone and lacks a portion of them. This sample has about 140,000 clones; 60% to 80% occur once, and the top ten carry around 1.6%. The sequenced material came from PBMCs. Source of these receptors: a female donor in good health and CMV-seronegative.

The chain recombines TRBV11-1 with TRBJ2-5, with TRBD2 matching over 7 bases. The CDR3 extends over 14 amino acids. The germline gives CDR1 SGHAT, CDR2 FQDESV (reference sequence). V dropped 5 bases and J dropped 5; count of bases not matched to a gene: 8. This CDR3 is CASSTLAGRETQYF. The CDR3 DNA sequence: TGTGCCAGCAGCACCTTAGCGGGTCGGGAGACCCAGTACTTC.

CDR3 residues: CASSSLRGTSSDEQFF. CDR3 nucleotide sequence: TGTGCCAGCAGTTCCCTTCGCGGGACTAGCAGTGATGAGCAGTTCTTC. The chain joins TRBV27 to TRBJ2-1; 9 positions agree with TRBD2. J gave up 8 bases and V 4 bases, and 12 bases lay outside the gene matches. This CDR3 has 16 residues. CDR1 is MNHEY and CDR2 is SMNVEV in the germline V gene (reference sequence).

The chain joins TRBV5-1 to TRBJ1-4, with 7 bases that match TRBD1. The germline V gene has CDR1 SGHRS and CDR2 YFSETQ. Germline trimming cut 4 bases from V and 8 bases from J; bases unmatched to any gene: 8. The CDR3 contains 14 residues. CDR3 in amino acids: CASSEGQLGEKLFF. In DNA, the CDR3 is TGCGCCAGCAGCGAGGGACAGCTCGGGGAAAAACTGTTTTTT. Looking up the rest from reference TRBV5-1 and TRBJ1-4 gives the full variable domain: KAGVTQTPRYLIKTRGQQVTLSCSPISGHRSVSWYQQTPGQGLQFLFEYFSETQRNKGNFPGRFSGRQFSNSRSEMNVSTLELGDSALYLCASSEGQLGEKLFFGSGTQLSVL.

This chain connects TRBV2 to TRBJ2-1; 8 positions match TRBD2. The CDR3 length is 14 residues. Per the germline V gene, CDR1 is SNHLY and CDR2 is FYNNEI. Trimming cost V 7 bases and J 8 bases; bases outside gene matches: 10. CDR3 loop: CASTKREKRHEQFF. In nucleotides, the CDR3 is TGTGCCAGCACTAAGCGGGAGAAACGCCATGAGCAGTTCTTC.

V and J are TRBV18 and TRBJ2-3, with 7 bases lining up with TRBD2. This CDR3 spans 14 amino acids. Trimming cost V 3 bases and J 6 bases; bases outside gene matches: 6. Germline lookup yields CDR1 KGHSH and CDR2 LQKENI. The CDR3 DNA is TGTGCCAGCTCACCCGGACTAGAGTCGGATACGCAGTATTTT. Translated, it gives CASSPGLESDTQYF.

The genes are TRBV2 and TRBJ2-1; perhaps TRBD2 as D (5 bases). This CDR3 has 16 amino acids. With 5 bases removed from V and 2 bases from J, the gap between germline ends came to 16 bases. CDR1 SNHLY and CDR2 FYNNEI come from the germline V gene. CDR3 residues: CASSYVPGITYNEQFF. The CDR3 bases are TGTGCCAGCAGTTACGTACCGGGAATCACCTACAATGAGCAGTTCTTC.

This clone was picked up one time. V usage is TRBV21-1 and J usage is TRBJ1-1; the table's D call, TRBD1, was not checked against the DNA. TRBV21-1 is a recognized pseudogene. The CDR3 runs to 13 residues. The CDR3 spells CASTKIRGTEAFF. DNA for the CDR3: TGTGCCAGCACTAAAATCAGGGGGACTGAAGCTTTCTTT.

The chain recombines TRBV10-1 with TRBJ2-3; 10 positions match TRBD2. This CDR3 comprises 16 residues. The germline V gene encodes CDR1 WNHNN and CDR2 SYGVQD (reference sequence). Germline trimming cut 4 bases from V and 4 bases from J; bases unmatched to any gene: 8. CDR3 coding DNA: TGCGCCAGCAGTGGTAGCGGGGGGAGTTTCGCAGATACGCAGTATTTT. This sequence encodes CASSGSGGSFADTQYF.

J is TRBJ2-5 and V is TRBV5-6; 14 bases fit TRBD2. This CDR3 is 16 amino acids long. V lost 4 bases and J lost 4; bases outside the gene matches: 6. Germline values: CDR1 SGHDT, CDR2 YYEEEE. CDR3 sequence (DNA): TGTGCCAGCAGCCGAGGACTAGCGGGGGGCATAGAGACCCAGTACTTC. This encodes CASSRGLAGGIETQYF.

The rearrangement joins TRBV4-1 to TRBJ2-4; D is possibly TRBD2 (5 bases). The germline V gene encodes CDR1 MGHRA and CDR2 YSYEKL. CDR3 length: 15 amino acids. V was clipped by 3 bases and J by 3 bases, with 12 bases between them. DNA for the CDR3: TGCGCCAGCAGCCAGCCGGGATGGGGCAAAAACATTCAGTACTTC. Translation gives CASSQPGWGKNIQYF.

CDR3 in DNA: TGCGCCAGCAGCGTGGCGGGAGGCCCCAACTACGAGCAGTACTTC. It specifies CASSVAGGPNYEQYF. The J gene is TRBJ2-7, the V gene TRBV5-1; TRBD2 agrees at 8 bases. CDR3 length: 15 residues. Germline V gene lookup returns CDR1 SGHRS and CDR2 YFSETQ. Losses at the gene ends were 4 bases for V and 3 bases for J; bases not matched to a gene: 9.

This clone was counted only a few times. The V call is TRBV6-5, the J call TRBJ1-3; D gene uncertain. This CDR3 is built from 15 residues. Trimming cost V 4 bases and J 0 bases, with 10 bases left between them. CDR1 MNHEY and CDR2 SVGAGI come from the germline V gene. The CDR3 region is CASSWGVGSGNTIYF. DNA of the CDR3: TGTGCCAGCAGTTGGGGAGTGGGCTCTGGAAACACCATATATTTT.

V gene TRBV6-1 combines with J gene TRBJ1-5; D is unclear. The germline CDR1 and CDR2 sequences are MNHNS and SASEGT. This CDR3 contains 13 residues. Trimming left V 1 base short and J 9 bases short, with 10 bases between. The CDR3 DNA sequence: TGTGCCAGCAGTGAAGTCGGGAGCTGGCCCCAGCATTTT. It yields the protein CASSEVGSWPQHF.

The rearrangement uses TRBV9 and TRBJ2-2; 7 bases are shared with TRBD2. CDR3 length: 18 amino acids. After removal of 3 bases from V and 0 bases from J, the junction contained 11 bases not matched to a gene. The germline V gene has CDR1 SGDLS and CDR2 YYNGEE. For the CDR3, the DNA is TGTGCCAGCAGCGCACATCCTTGGGACTATCCGAACACCGGGGAGCTGTTTTTT. Its translation: CASSAHPWDYPNTGELFF.

J is TRBJ2-1 and V is TRBV7-2, with unresolved D. The germline gives CDR1 SGHTA, CDR2 FQGNSA. V was clipped by 1 base and J by 6 bases, with 7 bases between them. CDR3 length equals 13 residues. DNA for the CDR3: TGTGCCAGCAGCTTAGTTTACAGCAATGAGCAGTTCTTC. Its translation: CASSLVYSNEQFF.

The chain employs TRBV20-1 and TRBJ1-2; no clear D. Trimming removed 4 bases at V and 7 bases at J, with 7 bases between. The CDR3 is made up of 10 amino acids. Germline V gene data show CDR1 as DFQATT and CDR2 as SNEGSKA (reference sequence). CDR3 loop: CSATEVGYTF. The CDR3, as DNA: TGCAGTGCTACCGAGGTTGGCTACACCTTC.

The chain recombines TRBV9 with TRBJ1-2; a weak D match, TRBD1 (6 bases). This CDR3 has 15 residues. CDR1 and CDR2 (germline): SGDLS, YYNGEE. V was pared by 0 bases and J by 4 bases, with 13 bases between. The CDR3, as DNA: TGTGCCAGCAGCGTAGAAGTGGCGGACAGCTATGGCTACACCTTC. Protein sequence: CASSVEVADSYGYTF. Supplemented by reference TRBV9 and TRBJ1-2, the full variable domain reads DSGVTQTPKHLITATGQRVTLRCSPRSGDLSVYWYQQSLDQGLQFLIQYYNGEERAKGNILERFSAQQFPDLHSELNLSSLELGDSALYFCASSVEVADSYGYTFGSGTRLTVV.

The chain is built from TRBV7-6 and TRBJ2-1, with 7 bases fitting TRBD1. J gave up 2 bases and V 2 bases, and 9 bases lay outside the gene matches. This CDR3 spans 17 amino acids. Germline CDR1 and CDR2: SGHVS and FNYEAQ. CDR3 protein: CASSLTTGDLPYNEQFF. The CDR3 nucleotides are TGTGCCAGCAGCTTAACTACAGGGGACCTCCCCTACAATGAGCAGTTCTTC.